This section outlines one T cell receptor beta chain sequence together with its context. Antigen: not known. The sequencing template was cDNA reverse transcribed from extracted RNA. The data were produced by immunoSEQ multiplex PCR, yet TCRdb's version contains in-frame clones alone and is incomplete. The profile shows tens of thousands of clones, approximately 64% of them singletons. In alopecia areata patients, both lesional scalp punch biopsies and peripheral blood were collected. This entry belongs to a study of CD8+ T cells in alopecia areata. Study at large: Tofacitinib administration to treated patients was oral, at 5 to 10 mg twice daily. Overall study findings and caveats: Mice showed clearer TCR sharing than patients did, a gap that was possibly HLA-related. Scalp lesions, especially in alopecia totalis/universalis, had higher clonality than normal scalp.

This CDR3 comprises 15 residues. Trimming took 1 base from V and 4 from J, leaving 8 bases between them. Germline V lookup: CDR1 SEHNR, CDR2 FQNEAQ (reference sequence). The sequence came from a human donor with alopecia areata. V usage is TRBV7-9 and J usage is TRBJ1-6; D is unresolved. Sequencing used CD8+ T cells sorted from blood, obtained at week 0. The CDR3: CASSLGADYNSPLHF. Here the CDR3 DNA reads TGTGCCAGCAGCTTAGGGGCGGATTATAATTCACCCCTCCACTTT.